The 23 T cell receptor beta chains below all came from one sample that was sequenced in a study of blood T cell repertoires in COVID-19. Sequenced by immunoSEQ multiplex PCR; TCRdb stores in-frame clones only, minus some. The data show 120,000 to 150,000 clones, with about nine tenths seen just once and approximately 4.3% held by the top ten. The sample was PBMCs or T cells enriched from blood (not recorded which). These receptors all stem from a woman aged 40 to 50 who had been exposed to COVID-19.

The chain links TRBV28 to TRBJ2-5; maybe TRBD2 (6 bases). CDR3 length: 13 residues. Between the trimmed V and J ends, which lost 7 bases and 5 bases, there was a span of 14 bases. Germline CDR1 reads MDHEN; CDR2 reads SYDVKM. The CDR3 loop is CASTSREVETQYF. The CDR3 bases are TGTGCCAGCACCTCTAGGGAGGTGGAGACCCAGTACTTC. The variable domain in full, with the rest retrieved from reference TRBV28 and TRBJ2-5, is DVKVTQSSRYLVKRTGEKVFLECVQDMDHENMFWYRQDPGLGLRLIYFSYDVKMKEKGDIPEGYSVSREKKERFSLILESASTNQTSMYLCASTSREVETQYFGPGTRLLVL.

This clone was counted many times. This chain uses TRBV4-1 with TRBJ1-6, with TRBD1 matching over 8 bases. Germline V gene lookup returns CDR1 MGHRA and CDR2 YSYEKL. There are 15 residues in the CDR3. V lost 1 base and J lost 10; bases outside the gene matches: 6. The DNA of the CDR3 is TGCGCCAGCAGCCAAGCGGACAGGGTTCGATCACCCCTCCACTTT. It yields the protein CASSQADRVRSPLHF.

This clone was recorded a few times. The chain is built from TRBV16 and TRBJ1-1; D not resolved. This CDR3 is 15 amino acids long. The germline CDR1 and CDR2 sequences are KGHSY and FQNENV. V lost 0 bases and J lost 5, with 13 bases in between. CDR3 sequence: CASSQSMDGGTEAFF. CDR3 DNA: TGTGCCAGCAGCCAATCGATGGACGGAGGGACTGAAGCTTTCTTT.

The chain combines TRBV19 with TRBJ1-1, with 9 bases identical to TRBD1. After removal of 0 bases from V and 4 bases from J, the junction contained 3 bases not matched to a gene. Germline V gives CDR1 LNHDA, CDR2 SQIVND (reference sequence). The CDR3 is 15 amino acids. The chain's CDR3 is CASSIEGQGRTEAFF. CDR3 nucleotide sequence: TGTGCCAGTAGTATAGAGGGACAGGGTCGCACTGAAGCTTTCTTT.

The chain joins TRBV5-1 to TRBJ1-4, with D maybe TRBD1 (6 bases). Trimming left V 4 bases short and J 0 bases short, with 10 bases between. This CDR3 spans 15 amino acids. Germline CDR1 and CDR2: SGHRS and YFSETQ. CDR3 loop: CASSLRTATNEKLFF. The CDR3 DNA reads as TGCGCCAGCAGCCTACGGACAGCAACTAATGAAAAACTGTTTTTT.

The V gene is TRBV9, the J gene TRBJ1-2; maybe TRBD1 (6 bases). The CDR3 covers 14 residues. CDR1 SGDLS and CDR2 YYNGEE come from the germline V gene. V was trimmed by 4 bases and J by 5 bases, leaving 15 bases between them. For the CDR3, the DNA is TGTGCCAGCAGCCAGTCCCGGGACATTTATGGCTACACCTTC. Translated: CASSQSRDIYGYTF.

The J gene is TRBJ1-1, the V gene TRBV28; D uncertain. CDR1 and CDR2 (germline): MDHEN, SYDVKM. Trimming shortened V by 6 bases and J by 9 bases, and 14 bases separated the two germline ends. The CDR3 has 12 residues. The CDR3 here is CASSVLREKAFF. DNA of the CDR3: TGTGCCAGCAGCGTCCTACGGGAAAAAGCTTTCTTT.

In its sample, this clone was seen once. J is TRBJ1-2 and V is TRBV19, with 7 positions matching TRBD1. V trimming: 6 bases; J trimming: 4 bases; junction bases outside the gene matches: 5. The CDR3 has 13 residues. From germline, CDR1 is LNHDA and CDR2 SQIVND (reference sequence). In DNA form, the CDR3 reads TGTGCCAGTAGAAACAGGGGAATCTATGGCTACACCTTC. Translating it yields CASRNRGIYGYTF.

This chain joins TRBV6-1 and TRBJ2-7; possible D gene TRBD1, 6 bases. Germline V lookup: CDR1 MNHNS, CDR2 SASEGT. Trimming removed 2 bases from V and 6 bases from J, with 11 bases in between. The CDR3 contains 13 residues. The CDR3 region is CASSEHQGTEQYF. The CDR3 DNA sequence: TGTGCCAGCAGTGAACACCAGGGGACCGAGCAGTACTTC.

The V call is TRBV6-5, the J call TRBJ1-2; D possibly corresponds to TRBD1 (5 bases). Trimming took 7 bases from V and 7 from J, leaving 13 bases between them. This CDR3 is built from 12 residues. Germline assignment: CDR1 MNHEY and CDR2 SVGAGI. The CDR3 region is CASTTGRFGYTF. As DNA, the CDR3 is TGTGCCAGCACCACAGGACGGTTTGGCTACACCTTC.

The chain employs TRBV28 and TRBJ2-2, with D possibly matching TRBD1 (6 bases). Trimming pared 6 bases from V and 2 bases from J, leaving 16 bases between. In germline, CDR1 is MDHEN, CDR2 SYDVKM. The CDR3 covers 16 residues. CDR3 amino acids: CASSPLPGANTGELFF. In DNA form, the CDR3 reads TGTGCCAGCAGCCCCCTCCCAGGGGCCAACACCGGGGAGCTGTTTTTT.

The table lists this clone with a few counts. The chain joins TRBV5-4 to TRBJ2-2; a possible D gene is TRBD1 (5 bases). Germline V gene lookup returns CDR1 SGHNT and CDR2 YYREEE (reference sequence). The length of the CDR3 is 17 residues. Trimming pared 0 bases from V and 4 bases from J, leaving 16 bases between. DNA for the CDR3: TGTGCCAGCAGCTTGGACGGTGCTGGGGCTGGCACCGGGGAGCTGTTTTTT. Amino acid sequence: CASSLDGAGAGTGELFF.

The chain joins TRBV2 to TRBJ2-5; 12 bases are shared with TRBD2. The J segment lost 5 bases and the V segment lost 7 bases, leaving 8 bases of the junction unmatched. Looked up from germline, CDR1 is SNHLY and CDR2 is FYNNEI. CDR3 length equals 15 residues. This CDR3 is CASIRTSGEWETQYF. The CDR3 DNA follows: TGTGCCAGCATCCGGACTAGCGGGGAATGGGAGACCCAGTACTTC.

The table lists this clone with a count of one. The gene calls are TRBV11-2 and TRBJ2-1, with 9 nucleotides matching TRBD2. Trimming cost V 2 bases and J 5 bases; bases outside gene matches: 1. Germline loops: CDR1 SGHAT, CDR2 FQNNGV. The CDR3 sequence is 14 residues long. The CDR3 bases are TGTGCCAGCAGCTTAAAGCGGGAGGACAATGAGCAGTTCTTC. Translating gives CASSLKREDNEQFF.

The chain uses TRBV18 and TRBJ2-7, with D possibly TRBD2 on 5 matching bases. V lost 2 bases and J lost 6, with 23 bases in between. From germline, CDR1 is KGHSH and CDR2 LQKENI. CDR3 size: 17 residues. The CDR3 sequence is CASSPRAERTFRGEQYF. The DNA of the CDR3 is TGTGCCAGCTCACCAAGGGCTGAGCGGACTTTCCGTGGCGAGCAGTACTTC.

This chain joins TRBV5-1 and TRBJ1-2; TRBD1 aligns across 8 bases. V gave up 0 bases and J gave up 5 bases; unmatched junction bases: 3. Germline V lookup: CDR1 SGHRS, CDR2 YFSETQ. The CDR3 has 14 amino acids. Here the CDR3 DNA reads TGCGCCAGCAGCTTGGCCAACAGGGGGTATGGCTACACCTTC. This translates into CASSLANRGYGYTF.

The rearrangement links TRBV7-2 to TRBJ2-2; TRBD2 matches 12 bases. The CDR3 sequence is 17 residues long. V was clipped by 1 base and J by 7 bases; unmatched bases: 7. CDR1 and CDR2 from the germline V gene are SGHTA and FQGNSA. CDR3 nucleotide sequence: TGTGCCAGCAGCTTAGACCCTAGCGGGAGGGCGATCGGGGAGCTGTTTTTT. Amino acid sequence: CASSLDPSGRAIGELFF. The variable domain in full, completed from reference TRBV7-2 and TRBJ2-2, reads GAGVSQSPSNKVTEKGKDVELRCDPISGHTALYWYRQSLGQGLEFLIYFQGNSAPDKSGLPSDRFSAERTGGSVSTLTIQRTQQEDSAVYLCASSLDPSGRAIGELFFGEGSRLTVL.

The chain recombines TRBV5-5 with TRBJ2-2, with D hard to call. Germline assignment: CDR1 SGHKS and CDR2 YYEKEE (reference sequence). Deletions cut 2 bases from V and 7 bases from J, with 9 bases between. CDR3 length: 13 amino acids. As DNA, the CDR3 is TGTGCCAGCAGCTTAGAATGGAGCGGGGAGCTGTTTTTT. Its translation: CASSLEWSGELFF. Together with reference TRBV5-5 and TRBJ2-2, the CDR3 gives the full variable domain: DAGVTQSPTHLIKTRGQQVTLRCSPISGHKSVSWYQQVLGQGPQFIFQYYEKEERGRGNFPDRFSARQFPNYSSELNVNALLLGDSALYLCASSLEWSGELFFGEGSRLTVL.

The CDR3 protein is CASSPQGTANTEAFF. CDR3 nucleotides: TGTGCCAGCTCACCACAGGGGACAGCGAACACTGAAGCTTTCTTT. The J gene is TRBJ1-1, the V gene TRBV18, with 7 bases lining up with TRBD1. Germline-derived CDR1 and CDR2 are KGHSH and LQKENI. This CDR3 spans 15 amino acids. V lost 1 base and J lost 1; bases outside the gene matches: 3.

The chain links TRBV5-1 to TRBJ2-1; 15 bases agree with TRBD2. The V segment lost 3 bases and the J segment 7 bases; nucleotides outside the gene matches: 2. The CDR3 is 15 residues long. Germline-derived CDR1 and CDR2 are SGHRS and YFSETQ. DNA of the CDR3: TGCGCCAGCAGCTGGACTAGCGGGGGGGCTAATGAGCAGTTCTTC. Its translation is CASSWTSGGANEQFF.

The chain has TRBV7-9 and TRBJ2-5, with 7 bases matching TRBD2. V dropped 2 bases and J dropped 5; count of bases not matched to a gene: 5. This CDR3 contains 14 residues. Germline CDR1 reads SEHNR; CDR2 reads FQNEAQ (reference sequence). Here the CDR3 reads CASSLIRGGETQYF. The CDR3 DNA follows: TGTGCCAGCAGCTTAATAAGGGGAGGGGAGACCCAGTACTTC.

The genes are TRBV28 and TRBJ2-5, with TRBD2 identical over 15 bases. Germline CDR1 MDHEN, CDR2 SYDVKM. Trimming cost V 4 bases and J 5 bases; bases outside gene matches: 8. The CDR3 sequence is 17 residues long. Here the CDR3 reads CASSSGLAGGLGETQYF. The CDR3 nucleotides are TGTGCCAGCAGTTCGGGACTAGCGGGAGGTCTGGGGGAGACCCAGTACTTC.

V gene TRBV3-1 (or the pseudogene TRBV3-2) combines with J gene TRBJ2-2, with D perhaps TRBD1 (6 bases). CDR3 length: 15 residues. Germline CDR1 reads LGHDT; CDR2 reads YNNKEL (reference sequence). V was pared by 2 bases and J by 5 bases, with 12 bases between. The DNA of the CDR3 is TGTGCCAGCAGCCAATACGACAGGCGGACCGGGGAGCTGTTTTTT. It encodes CASSQYDRRTGELFF.